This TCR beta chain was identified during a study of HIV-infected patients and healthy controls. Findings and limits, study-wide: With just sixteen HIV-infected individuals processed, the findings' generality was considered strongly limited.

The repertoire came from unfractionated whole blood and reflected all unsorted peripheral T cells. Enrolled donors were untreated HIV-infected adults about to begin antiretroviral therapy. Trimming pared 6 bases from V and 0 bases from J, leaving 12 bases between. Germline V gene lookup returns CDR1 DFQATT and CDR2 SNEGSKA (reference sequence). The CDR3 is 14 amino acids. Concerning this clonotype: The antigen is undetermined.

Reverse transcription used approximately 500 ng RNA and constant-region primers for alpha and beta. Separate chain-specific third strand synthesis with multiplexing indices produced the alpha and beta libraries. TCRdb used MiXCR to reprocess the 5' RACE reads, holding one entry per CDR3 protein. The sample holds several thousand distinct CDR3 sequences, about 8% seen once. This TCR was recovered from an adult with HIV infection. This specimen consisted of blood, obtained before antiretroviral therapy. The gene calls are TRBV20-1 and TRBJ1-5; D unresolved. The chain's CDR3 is CSAALDNSNQPQHF. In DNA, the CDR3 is TGCAGTGCCGCCTTGGATAATAGCAATCAGCCCCAGCATTTT.